This note documents a single TCR beta chain sequence. What it binds is not known. TCRdb recomputed calls from the 5' RACE reads with MiXCR, one row per CDR3 protein. The top ten clones hold approximately 1.4% of a sample with about 64,000 distinct CDR3 sequences, roughly 12% of them seen once. This record comes from a study of early T cells in non-severe SARS-CoV-2 infection. Overall study findings and caveats: Database matching using VDJdb favored anti-spike CD8 responses, with private and CD4 specificities left missing.

The input for sequencing was whole blood, taken at baseline. This sequence was found in an adult who was a healthcare worker with PCR-confirmed SARS-CoV-2 infection or an uninfected control (not recorded which).

CDR3 amino acids: CASSPRTGLDEQYF. The CDR3, as DNA: TGCGCCAGCAGCCCTCGGACAGGGCTCGACGAGCAGTACTTC. The V and J genes are TRBV5-1 and TRBJ2-7; 8 bases agree with TRBD1. The CDR3 has 14 amino acids. Germline assignment: CDR1 SGHRS and CDR2 YFSETQ. Trimming at V came to 4 bases and at J to 5 bases, leaving 8 bases not matched to a gene.